This TCR beta chain came from a study of T cell responses to AZD1222 COVID-19 vaccine. Method: immunoSEQ multiplex PCR; TCRdb's copy keeps in-frame clones and lacks some. The sample yields tens of thousands of clones, 85% to 90% seen once. Germline assignment: CDR1 MNHEY and CDR2 SVGAGI. The CDR3 totals 13 residues. The V and J ends lost 5 bases and 11 bases, in that order; junction bases with no gene match: 9. General study findings and limits: At 160-218 and 743-854, vaccine-associated CD4 TCRs were dominant, and they spanned spike.

A note on this clone: The antigen remains unidentified.

This chain joins TRBV6-5 and TRBJ1-1, with 9 bases matching TRBD1. This TCR was sampled from an adult in good health. The starting material was peripheral blood, obtained on day 0 of MenACWY control vaccination. The CDR3 coding sequence is TGTGCCAGCAGTCCTCCGGGACAGGGTGGGGCTTTCTTT. Residues: CASSPPGQGGAFF.